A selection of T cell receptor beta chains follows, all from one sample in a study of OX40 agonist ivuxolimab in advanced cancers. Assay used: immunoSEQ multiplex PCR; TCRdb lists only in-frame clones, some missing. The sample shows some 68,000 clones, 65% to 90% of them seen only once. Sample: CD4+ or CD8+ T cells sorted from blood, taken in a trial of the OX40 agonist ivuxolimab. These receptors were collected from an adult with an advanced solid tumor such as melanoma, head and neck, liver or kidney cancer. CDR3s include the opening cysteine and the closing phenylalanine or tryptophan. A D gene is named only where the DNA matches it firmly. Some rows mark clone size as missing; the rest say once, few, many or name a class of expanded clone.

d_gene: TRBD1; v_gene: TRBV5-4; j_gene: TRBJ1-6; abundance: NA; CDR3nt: TGTGCCAGCAGCGCCCGACAGGGTGAAGAATCACCCCTCCACTTT; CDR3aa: CASSARQGEESPLHF
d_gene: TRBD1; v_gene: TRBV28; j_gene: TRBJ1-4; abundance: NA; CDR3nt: TGTGCCAGCCGGGACAGTACTAATGAAAAACTGTTTTTT; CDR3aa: CASRDSTNEKLFF
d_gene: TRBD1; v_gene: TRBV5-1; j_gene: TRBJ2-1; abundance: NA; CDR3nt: TGCGCCAGCAGGGGGGGACAGGGCTCCTACAATGAGCAGTTCTTC; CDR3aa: CASRGGQGSYNEQFF
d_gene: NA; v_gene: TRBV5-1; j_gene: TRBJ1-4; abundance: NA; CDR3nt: TGCGCCAGCAGCGGGGGTGGAAGCGGAAAACTGTTTTTT; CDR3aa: CASSGGGSGKLFF
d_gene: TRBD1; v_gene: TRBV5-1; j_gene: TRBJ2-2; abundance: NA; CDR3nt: TGCGCCAGCAGCAAAAGACAGGGGGCCGGGGAGCTGTTTTTT; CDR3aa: CASSKRQGAGELFF
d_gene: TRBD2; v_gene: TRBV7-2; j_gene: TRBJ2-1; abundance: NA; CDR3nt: TGTGCCAGCAGCCAGACTAGCGGGGCCTACAATGAGCAGTTCTTC; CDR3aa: CASSQTSGAYNEQFF
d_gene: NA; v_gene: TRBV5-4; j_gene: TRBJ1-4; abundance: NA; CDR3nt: TGTGCCAGCAGCTTCAGTACAACTAATGAAAAACTGTTTTTT; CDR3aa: CASSFSTTNEKLFF
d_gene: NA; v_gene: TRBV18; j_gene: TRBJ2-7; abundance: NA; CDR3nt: TGTGCCAGCTCCCCCACCATGACGGGTTTCTACGAGCAGTACTTC; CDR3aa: CASSPTMTGFYEQYF
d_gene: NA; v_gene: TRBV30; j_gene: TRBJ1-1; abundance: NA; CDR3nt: TGTGCCTGGAGTTCAGGAGCTAACACTGAAGCTTTCTTT; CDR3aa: CAWSSGANTEAFF
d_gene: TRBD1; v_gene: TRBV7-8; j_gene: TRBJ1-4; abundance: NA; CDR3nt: TGTGCCAGCAGCTTAGGGGGACAGGCAAGAAGGAAACTGTTTTTT; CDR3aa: CASSLGGQARRKLFF
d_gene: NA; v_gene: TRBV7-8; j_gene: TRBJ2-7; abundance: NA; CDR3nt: TGTGCCAGCAGCTTAGAAGTGGGCCACTACGAGCAGTACTTC; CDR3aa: CASSLEVGHYEQYF
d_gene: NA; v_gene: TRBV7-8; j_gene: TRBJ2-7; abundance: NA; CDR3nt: TGTGCCAGCAGCTCAGACGGGGTCAGAACCTACGAGCAGTACTTC; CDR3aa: CASSSDGVRTYEQYF
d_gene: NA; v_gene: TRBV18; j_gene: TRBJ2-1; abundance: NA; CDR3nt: TGTGCCAGCTCACGGACAAGCCTAAAGTCAGGGATTTACAATGAGCAGTTCTTC; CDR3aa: CASSRTSLKSGIYNEQFF
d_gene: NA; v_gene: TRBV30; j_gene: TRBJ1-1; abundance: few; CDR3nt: TGTGCCGCCCAGGAGTTGAACACTGAAGCTTTCTTT; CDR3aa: CAAQELNTEAFF
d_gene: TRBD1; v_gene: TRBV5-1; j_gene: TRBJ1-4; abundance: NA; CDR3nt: TGCGCCAGCAGCTTGGTGGGACAGGGGGCGCAAAAACTGTTTTTT; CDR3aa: CASSLVGQGAQKLFF
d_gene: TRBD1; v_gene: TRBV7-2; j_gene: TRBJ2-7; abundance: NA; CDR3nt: TGTGCCAGCAGCTCCAGGGGGAGAGCCTACGAGCAGTACTTC; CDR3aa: CASSSRGRAYEQYF
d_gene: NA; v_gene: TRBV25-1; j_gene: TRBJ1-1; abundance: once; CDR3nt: TGTGCCAGCAGTACCGGACAGTTCCTGAACACTGAAGCTTTCTTT; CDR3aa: CASSTGQFLNTEAFF
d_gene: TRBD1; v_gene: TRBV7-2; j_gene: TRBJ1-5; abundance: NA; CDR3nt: TGTGCCAGCAGCTTATCAGGGACAGGCAATCAGCCCCAGCATTTT; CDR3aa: CASSLSGTGNQPQHF
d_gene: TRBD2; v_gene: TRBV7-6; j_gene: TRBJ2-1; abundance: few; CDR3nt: TGTGCCAGCAGCAAGACACTAGCGGGATTCTCCTACAATGAGCAGTTCTTC; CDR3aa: CASSKTLAGFSYNEQFF
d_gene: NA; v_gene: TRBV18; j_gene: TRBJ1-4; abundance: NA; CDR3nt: TGTGCCAGCTCACAGGGACGAGGCGGAAAACTGTTTTTT; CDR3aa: CASSQGRGGKLFF
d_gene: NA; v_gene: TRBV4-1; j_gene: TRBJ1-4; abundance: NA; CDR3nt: TGCGCCAGCAGCCAACGACACCCAACTAATGAAAAACTGTTTTTT; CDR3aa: CASSQRHPTNEKLFF
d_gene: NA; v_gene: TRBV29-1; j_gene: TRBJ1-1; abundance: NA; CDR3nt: TGCAGCGTGCGGGGAACGAGAGGTCGGAACACTGAAGCTTTCTTT; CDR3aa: CSVRGTRGRNTEAFF
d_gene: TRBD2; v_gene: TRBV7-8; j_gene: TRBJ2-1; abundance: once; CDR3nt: TGTGCCAGCAGCCCCTATCGGGCGGGGGGATCAAACGGGATAGATGAGCAGTTCTTC; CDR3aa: CASSPYRAGGSNGIDEQFF
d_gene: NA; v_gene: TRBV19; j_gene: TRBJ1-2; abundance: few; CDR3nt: TGTGCCAGTAGCAGTGGGGCCTCGAGATTAGGAGGCTACACCTTC; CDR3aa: CASSSGASRLGGYTF
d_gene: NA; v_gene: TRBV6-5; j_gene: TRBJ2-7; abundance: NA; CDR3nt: TGTGCCAGCAGTTACTCTCGGGACACTACGCAGTACTTC; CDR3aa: CASSYSRDTTQYF
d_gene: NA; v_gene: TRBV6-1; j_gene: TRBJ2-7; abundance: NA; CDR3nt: TGTGCCAGCAGTCCCCTCTCCTACGAGCAGTACTTC; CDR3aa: CASSPLSYEQYF
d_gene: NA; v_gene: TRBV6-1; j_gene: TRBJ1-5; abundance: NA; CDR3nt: TGTGCCAGCAGTGAAAACGGGGTTATGGGTCCCCAGCATTTT; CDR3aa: CASSENGVMGPQHF
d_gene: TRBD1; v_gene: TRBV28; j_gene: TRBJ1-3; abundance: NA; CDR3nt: TGTGCCAGTAGCCGCCAGGGGGGCCCCGGAAACACCATATATTTT; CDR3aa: CASSRQGGPGNTIYF
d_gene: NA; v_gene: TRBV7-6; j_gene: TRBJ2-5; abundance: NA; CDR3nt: TGTGCCAGCAGCACAGGATACCAAGAGACCCAGTACTTC; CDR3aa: CASSTGYQETQYF
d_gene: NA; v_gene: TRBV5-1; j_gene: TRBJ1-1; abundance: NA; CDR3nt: TGCGCCAGCAGCTTGGATGGGGTGATGAGAACGATAGGCAGTAGGAAGTATGAAGCTTTCTTT; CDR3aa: CASSLDGVMRTIGSRKYEAFF
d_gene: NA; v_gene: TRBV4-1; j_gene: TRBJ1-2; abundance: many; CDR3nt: TGCGCCAGCAGCCAAGATGGGTCCGGTGGGTCCCCCACCTTC; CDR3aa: CASSQDGSGGSPTF
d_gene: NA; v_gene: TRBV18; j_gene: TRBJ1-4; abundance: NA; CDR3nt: TGTGCCAGCTCACCACTGGCGCAGCTTAATGAAAAACTGTTTTTT; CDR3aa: CASSPLAQLNEKLFF
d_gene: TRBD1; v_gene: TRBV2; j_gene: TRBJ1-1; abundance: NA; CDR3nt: TGTGCCAGCAGTGCCGGGACAGTTGAAGCTTTCTTT; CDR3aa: CASSAGTVEAFF
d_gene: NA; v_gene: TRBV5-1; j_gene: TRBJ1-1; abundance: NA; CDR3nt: TGCGCCAGCAGCTTGGAGACGGTCACTTCTGAAGCTTTCTTT; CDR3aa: CASSLETVTSEAFF
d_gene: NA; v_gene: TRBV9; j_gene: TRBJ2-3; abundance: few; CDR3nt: TGTGCCAGCAGCGGTAGTCCTTTGCCAGATACGCAGTATTTT; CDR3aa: CASSGSPLPDTQYF
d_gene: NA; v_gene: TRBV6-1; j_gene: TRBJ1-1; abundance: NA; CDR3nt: TGTGCCAGCAACCTGGCCGGGGCGAACACTGAAGCTTTCTTT; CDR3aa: CASNLAGANTEAFF
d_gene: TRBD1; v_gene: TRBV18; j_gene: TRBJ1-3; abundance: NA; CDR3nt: TGTGCCAGCTCACCAAACAGGGGATCAGGAAACACCATATATTTT; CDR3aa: CASSPNRGSGNTIYF
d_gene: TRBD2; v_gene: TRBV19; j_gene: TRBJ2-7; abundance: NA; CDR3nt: TGTGCCAGTATGGGAAGGACTAGCGGGGTCTACGAGCAGTACTTC; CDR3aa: CASMGRTSGVYEQYF
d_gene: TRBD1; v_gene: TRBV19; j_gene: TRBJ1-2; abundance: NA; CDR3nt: TGTGCCAGTAGCCCCCCGACAGGGGGTTACACCTATGGCTACACCTTC; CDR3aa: CASSPPTGGYTYGYTF
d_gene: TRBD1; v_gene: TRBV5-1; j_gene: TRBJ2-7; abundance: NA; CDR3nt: TGCGCCAGCAGCCCCGGACAGGGAAGGCGCTACGAGCAGTACTTC; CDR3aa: CASSPGQGRRYEQYF